A few counts support the clone carrying this T cell receptor beta chain. This CDR3 comprises 14 residues. Germline-derived CDR1 and CDR2 are LNHDA and SQIVND (reference sequence). Trimming removed 8 bases from V and 6 bases from J, with 20 bases in between. This sample stems from a study of cytomegalovirus exposure and HLA in healthy donors. The PCR had 60 Vbeta and 13 Jbeta primers. Only in-frame clones appear in the TCRdb table, and some are missing; sequencing was by immunoSEQ multiplex PCR. The data contain 110,000 to 150,000 clones, roughly 9.4% of them singletons. The genes are TRBV19 and TRBJ2-7; D perhaps matches TRBD1 (5 bases). Sequences were obtained from PBMCs. The receptor's source is a male donor in good health and CMV-seronegative. The CDR3 DNA reads as TGTGCCAGTGCCCCTGAGGTGTGGACACGCGAGCAGTACTTC. This sequence encodes CASAPEVWTREQYF. Supplemented by reference TRBV19 and TRBJ2-7, the full variable domain reads DGGITQSPKYLFRKEGQNVTLSCEQNLNHDAMYWYRQDPGQGLRLIYYSQIVNDFQKGDIAEGYSVSREKKESFPLTVTSAQKNPTAFYLCASAPEVWTREQYFGPGTRLTVT.